These 7 T cell receptor beta chains were all obtained from the same sample, sequenced in a study of cytomegalovirus exposure and HLA in healthy donors. The study ran its PCR with 60 Vbeta and 13 Jbeta primers. TCRdb keeps only in-frame clones here, not all; method: immunoSEQ multiplex PCR. The sample has 130,000 or so clones, roughly 76% seen once; the top ten hold under 2.5%. The sequenced material came from PBMCs. All receptors come from a man aged 25-45 years in good health and CMV-seronegative.

The sample holds one count of this clone. The rearrangement links TRBV7-2 to TRBJ2-3; 7 positions agree with TRBD2. CDR3 length: 16 residues. Losses at the gene ends were 1 base for V and 0 bases for J; bases not matched to a gene: 4. The germline CDR1 and CDR2 sequences are SGHTA and FQGNSA. CDR3 protein: CASSLDQRGSTDTQYF. The CDR3 DNA reads as TGTGCCAGCAGCTTAGACCAGCGGGGTAGCACAGATACGCAGTATTTT.

This chain joins TRBV28 and TRBJ1-2, with 7 bases identical to TRBD1. The CDR3 covers 15 residues. Trimming removed 2 bases from V and 8 bases from J; junction bases left unmatched: 11. Germline CDR1 is MDHEN and CDR2 is SYDVKM. The CDR3 spells CASSLGDGRGKGYTF. CDR3 sequence (DNA): TGTGCCAGCAGTTTAGGGGACGGCAGGGGGAAAGGCTACACCTTC.

The rearrangement uses TRBV7-9 and TRBJ2-5; D is uncertain. V was cut by 5 bases and J by 5 bases, with 12 bases left in between. Germline values: CDR1 SEHNR, CDR2 FQNEAQ (reference sequence). The CDR3 loop spans 13 amino acids. The CDR3 nucleotides read TGTGCCAGCAGCCTTACGACTGGGGAGACCCAGTACTTC. It yields the protein CASSLTTGETQYF.

The chain carries TRBV11-2 and TRBJ2-1, with 11 bases that match TRBD2. Germline V gene sequence: CDR1 SGHAT, CDR2 FQNNGV. Trimming took 4 bases from V and 4 from J; bases not matched to a gene: 9. The CDR3 consists of 17 residues. The CDR3 region is CASSWRLAGGIYNEQFF. Written as DNA, the CDR3 is TGTGCCAGCAGCTGGAGGCTAGCGGGGGGTATTTACAATGAGCAGTTCTTC.

The J gene is TRBJ2-7, the V gene TRBV28, with 11 bases identical to TRBD2. With 6 bases clipped from V and 0 bases from J, the junction kept 4 bases outside the gene matches. CDR1 MDHEN and CDR2 SYDVKM come from the germline V gene. The CDR3 consists of 15 residues. CDR3 coding DNA: TGTGCCAGCAGCGTGACTAGCGGGGCCTCCTACGAGCAGTACTTC. Its translation is CASSVTSGASYEQYF.

This chain uses TRBV6-1 with TRBJ1-1; weak D call: TRBD1 (6 bases). The CDR3 runs to 14 residues. The germline V gene has CDR1 MNHNS and CDR2 SASEGT. Trimming took off 5 bases at V and 1 base at J, with 11 bases between the two ends. As DNA, the CDR3 is TGTGCCAGCAGTACAGGACAGTGGAACACTGAAGCTTTCTTT. Translation gives CASSTGQWNTEAFF.

V is TRBV9 and J is TRBJ1-1; D is unresolved. The V end lost 2 bases, the J end lost 1 base, and 6 bases lay between the germline ends. The CDR3 contains 13 residues. CDR1 and CDR2 (germline): SGDLS, YYNGEE. CDR3 sequence reads: CASSVTPNTEAFF. The CDR3 DNA reads as TGTGCCAGCAGCGTCACACCGAACACTGAAGCTTTCTTT.